Listed here is a single T cell receptor beta chain. What it binds is not known. TCRdb independently ran MiXCR on the 5' RACE reads; one entry per CDR3 protein. The top ten hold about 12% of the sample, which has fewer than 700,000 distinct CDR3 sequences, around 17% seen once. This sample is part of a study of T-cell memory formation after mild COVID-19. Regarding the study as a whole: Contracting CD4+ clones sat mainly in CM and EM; CD8+ in EMRA. Prior to infection, memory already included some responding clones, suggesting cross-reactive memory joined.

The TCR was taken from an adult woman who had mild COVID-19 (a few samples of this study predate the infection). Cell type and time point are not known. Material: PBMCs or a T cell subset sorted from them (not recorded which).

CDR3 bases: TGCGCCAGCAGCTTGGCGGACAGTCAGAAAGCTTTCTTT. The encoded protein is CASSLADSQKAFF. The rearrangement links TRBV5-1 to TRBJ1-1; the D gene is possibly TRBD1 (6 bases). The CDR3 covers 13 residues. V shed 0 bases and J shed 9 bases, with 12 bases lying between them. Germline CDR1 SGHRS, CDR2 YFSETQ.